The 26 T cell receptor beta chains reported below all come from one sample, sequenced in a study of blood T cell repertoires in COVID-19. Some clones are missing from TCRdb's copy, which holds only in-frame ones; the method was immunoSEQ multiplex PCR. The table has around 390,000 clones, 80% to 90% seen once. The sample comprised PBMCs or T cells enriched from blood (not recorded which). These receptor sequences come from a woman between 45 and 65 years old who had recovered from COVID-19.

The chain carries TRBV28 and TRBJ1-2, with 9 bases identical to TRBD1. The germline CDR1 and CDR2 sequences are MDHEN and SYDVKM. The CDR3 consists of 16 residues. V shed 6 bases, J shed 4 bases, and the junction held 12 bases outside the gene matches. For the CDR3, the DNA is TGTGCCAGCAGCCTCATCCGGGACAGGGTTTCCTATGGCTACACCTTC. As protein: CASSLIRDRVSYGYTF.

This chain uses TRBV1 with TRBJ2-2; TRBD1, as called in the table, went unchecked against the DNA. TRBV1 is assigned pseudogene status. The CDR3 length is 16 residues. CDR3 bases: TGCACCAGCAGCCAAGACGCTCAGGGCCGAGCCGGGGAGCTGTTTTTT. Its protein is CTSSQDAQGRAGELFF.

The chain uses TRBV19 and TRBJ1-2; TRBD1 is a possible D gene (6 bases). CDR1 and CDR2 from the germline V gene are LNHDA and SQIVND (reference sequence). This CDR3 comprises 11 residues. The V and J ends lost 9 bases and 5 bases respectively, with 10 bases between them. The CDR3 nucleotides read TGTGCCAGCCGGGACATTTATGGCTACACCTTC. Its translation is CASRDIYGYTF.

The chain has TRBV18 and TRBJ1-2, with D unclear. The CDR3 loop spans 14 amino acids. The germline V gene encodes CDR1 KGHSH and CDR2 LQKENI. V lost 5 bases and J lost 8, with 18 bases in between. As DNA, the CDR3 is TGTGCCAGCTCAGCAGACGGGGATTCTCGGGGCTACACCTTC. It encodes CASSADGDSRGYTF.

The rearrangement joins TRBV28 to TRBJ1-3; TRBD1 matches at 7 bases. CDR3 length: 16 amino acids. The V gene's germline CDR1 is MDHEN and CDR2 SYDVKM. With 4 bases clipped from V and 0 bases from J, the junction kept 6 bases outside the gene matches. CDR3 in amino acids: CASSSPGQSSGNTIYF. The CDR3 region has the DNA TGTGCCAGCAGTTCGCCGGGACAGAGCTCTGGAAACACCATATATTTT.

The V gene is TRBV18, the J gene TRBJ1-1; maybe TRBD1 (6 bases). The germline gives CDR1 KGHSH, CDR2 LQKENI. Trimming pared 6 bases from V and 1 base from J, leaving 15 bases between. This CDR3 has 15 residues. CDR3 residues: CASSNGGQKNTEAFF. The DNA of the CDR3 is TGTGCCAGCTCCAACGGGGGGCAGAAGAACACTGAAGCTTTCTTT.

The chain is built from TRBV6-5 and TRBJ1-4; TRBD1 matches 7 bases. Germline-derived CDR1 and CDR2 are MNHEY and SVGAGI. J gave up 11 bases and V 6 bases, and 15 bases lay outside the gene matches. The CDR3 is 15 residues long. The CDR3 region has the DNA TGTGCCAGCAGAGCAGCCGGGACAGTGTCTGGGAAACTGTTTTTT. Amino acid sequence: CASRAAGTVSGKLFF.

The V gene is TRBV13, the J gene TRBJ1-1; D is possibly TRBD1 (5 bases). The germline V gene encodes CDR1 PRHDT and CDR2 FYEKMQ (reference sequence). The CDR3 consists of 16 residues. Trimming left V 4 bases short and J 1 base short, with 16 bases between. CDR3 DNA sequence: TGTGCCAGCAGCTGGCTTCCAGGAGGGGCGAACACTGAAGCTTTCTTT. It is translated as CASSWLPGGANTEAFF.

This clone has a handful of counts. The V gene is TRBV19, the J gene TRBJ2-7; 7 bases are shared with TRBD1. The CDR3 is made up of 15 amino acids. Germline CDR1 reads LNHDA; CDR2 reads SQIVND (reference sequence). Trimming removed 6 bases from V and 2 bases from J; junction bases left unmatched: 10. CDR3 nucleotides: TGTGCCAGTAGCATCGCCGGGACAGCGACCTACGAGCAGTACTTC. Protein product: CASSIAGTATYEQYF.

This clone is a singleton in its sample. The chain couples TRBV29-1 to TRBJ1-2; maybe TRBD1 (6 bases). This CDR3 region has 13 residues. The germline CDR1 and CDR2 sequences are SQVTM and ANQGSEA. Trimming left V 6 bases short and J 8 bases short, with 19 bases between. DNA for the CDR3: TGCAGCGTGGGTGAACAGGGTCGCAGCGGCTACACCTTC. Its translation: CSVGEQGRSGYTF. Full variable domain (rest looked up from reference TRBV29-1 and TRBJ1-2): SAVISQKPSRDICQRGTSLTIQCQVDSQVTMMFWYRQQPGQSLTLIATANQGSEATYESGFVIDKFPISRPNLTFSTLTVSNMSPEDSSIYLCSVGEQGRSGYTFGSGTRLTVV.

The chain recombines TRBV4-3 with TRBJ1-2, with TRBD1 matching over 7 bases. The V segment lost 0 bases and the J segment 4 bases; nucleotides outside the gene matches: 2. The CDR3 covers 14 residues. The germline CDR1 and CDR2 sequences are LGHNA and YSLEER. CDR3 sequence: CASSQEWDSYGYTF. For the CDR3, the DNA is TGCGCCAGCAGCCAAGAGTGGGACAGCTATGGCTACACCTTC.

The chain uses TRBV5-1 and TRBJ2-1; D unclear. CDR3 length: 15 residues. CDR1 SGHRS and CDR2 YFSETQ come from the germline V gene. The ends were cut back, 0 bases at V and 1 base at J, with 8 bases in the middle. The DNA of the CDR3 is TGCGCCAGCAGCTTGGGAGGCATGTCCTACAATGAGCAGTTCTTC. It codes for CASSLGGMSYNEQFF.

The CDR3 region is CASSPASPRTGYSNQPQHF. The DNA for the CDR3 is TGTGCCAGCAGCCCCGCCAGTCCGCGGACAGGGTATAGCAATCAGCCCCAGCATTTT. The chain uses TRBV3-1 (or the pseudogene TRBV3-2) and TRBJ1-5; TRBD1 aligns across 8 bases. The CDR3 extends over 19 amino acids. Germline V CDR1 and CDR2: LGHDT, YNNKEL (reference sequence). J was trimmed by 0 bases and V by 4 bases; bases with no gene match: 14.

This sequence joins TRBV10-3 and TRBJ2-7; 14 nucleotides line up with TRBD2. Looked up from germline, CDR1 is ENHRY and CDR2 is SYGVKD. J lost 0 bases, V lost 5 bases, and 9 bases had no gene match. This CDR3 has 18 residues. CDR3 in amino acids: CAISTSPGLAGDSYEQYF. The DNA for the CDR3 is TGTGCCATCAGTACAAGTCCGGGACTAGCGGGGGACTCCTACGAGCAGTACTTC.

The V and J genes are TRBV19 and TRBJ2-1; 15 nucleotides agree with TRBD2. The CDR3 contains 16 residues. The germline V gene has CDR1 LNHDA and CDR2 SQIVND (reference sequence). The V and J ends lost 6 bases and 10 bases, in that order; junction bases with no gene match: 10. The CDR3 DNA reads as TGTGCCAGTAGGACGGGACTAGCGGGGGGCAGGAGCGAGCAGTTCTTC. As protein: CASRTGLAGGRSEQFF.

This clone was picked up a small number of times. V usage is TRBV18 and J usage is TRBJ1-5; 9 bases agree with TRBD1. The CDR3 has 16 residues. Germline assignment: CDR1 KGHSH and CDR2 LQKENI. The V gene end was trimmed by 4 bases and the J gene end by 7 bases; junction bases not matched to a gene: 11. CDR3 amino acids: CASSRDQQGAGQPQHF. CDR3 nucleotide sequence: TGTGCCAGCTCACGGGATCAACAGGGGGCAGGGCAGCCCCAGCATTTT.

The rearrangement joins TRBV4-2 to TRBJ2-7; no definite D call. The V end was cut by 1 base, the J end by 2 bases, with 12 bases between. The germline gives CDR1 LGHNA, CDR2 YNFKEQ. This CDR3 has 15 amino acids. CDR3 sequence: CASSQVGPGPYEQYF. The CDR3 DNA is TGTGCCAGCAGCCAAGTAGGCCCGGGTCCCTACGAGCAGTACTTC.

The rearrangement joins TRBV5-4 to TRBJ2-7; no clear D gene. This CDR3 has 13 amino acids. Germline V CDR1 and CDR2: SGHNT, YYREEE (reference sequence). The V end was cut by 0 bases, the J end by 3 bases, with 7 bases between. The CDR3 protein is CASSLAWSYEQYF. DNA for the CDR3: TGTGCCAGCAGCTTGGCTTGGAGCTACGAGCAGTACTTC.

The chain couples TRBV10-3 to TRBJ2-3, with 9 bases that match TRBD1. V shed 8 bases and J 5 bases; nucleotides not matched to a gene: 8. Per the germline V gene, CDR1 is ENHRY and CDR2 is SYGVKD. This CDR3 has 14 residues. CDR3 protein: CAIVRDRVGDTQYF. The CDR3 coding sequence is TGTGCCATCGTTCGGGACAGGGTAGGAGATACGCAGTATTTT.

The gene calls are TRBV3-1 (or the pseudogene TRBV3-2) and TRBJ2-7; D may be TRBD2 (7 bases). Per germline, CDR1 LGHDT and CDR2 YNNKEL (reference sequence). V lost 2 bases and J lost 2, with 13 bases in between. This CDR3 comprises 15 residues. The CDR3 nucleotides read TGTGCCAGCAGCCAAAGGAGGGGGACTACCTACGAGCAGTACTTC. Translating it yields CASSQRRGTTYEQYF.

The gene calls are TRBV23-1 and TRBJ1-2; 7 nucleotides agree with TRBD1. TRBV23-1 is known as an ORF, though its function is uncertain. V trimming: 0 bases; J trimming: 6 bases; junction bases outside the gene matches: 19. This CDR3 has 19 amino acids. The CDR3 DNA sequence: TGCGCCAGCAGTCAATCGGGCCCAACACCGGGACAGAAATCGGATGGCTACACCTTC. Protein product: CASSQSGPTPGQKSDGYTF.

The chain couples TRBV15 to TRBJ1-5; D not resolved. The CDR3 length is 17 residues. Looked up from germline, CDR1 is LNHNV and CDR2 is YYDKDF (reference sequence). V lost 1 base to trimming and J lost 0 bases, with 13 bases between them. The CDR3 region has the DNA TGTGCCACCAGCAGAGGTGGCAGATCTTATAGCAATCAGCCCCAGCATTTT. This translates into CATSRGGRSYSNQPQHF.

This clone has only one observation. V is TRBV7-2 and J is TRBJ1-2; the D is unclear. Trimming shortened V by 5 bases and J by 7 bases, and 17 bases separated the two germline ends. This CDR3 is 14 amino acids long. Per germline, CDR1 SGHTA and CDR2 FQGNSA. In DNA, the CDR3 is TGTGCCAGCAGCCTCGCCCCGGGTTTTTCTGGCTACACCTTC. This gives the protein CASSLAPGFSGYTF.

The genes are TRBV9 and TRBJ2-7; 8 bases are shared with TRBD1. The CDR3 loop spans 15 amino acids. The V and J ends lost 4 bases and 0 bases, in that order; junction bases with no gene match: 6. CDR1 is SGDLS and CDR2 is YYNGEE in the germline V gene. Here the CDR3 DNA reads TGTGCCAGCAGCCTCCGGGACAGGAGCTCCTACGAGCAGTACTTC. This encodes CASSLRDRSSYEQYF.

The chain links TRBV5-5 to TRBJ2-3; possibly TRBD1 for D (6 bases). V lost 6 bases and J lost 5, with 19 bases in between. The germline gives CDR1 SGHKS, CDR2 YYEKEE (reference sequence). The CDR3 sequence is 15 residues long. The CDR3 reads CASTSETGTEDTQYF. Here the CDR3 DNA reads TGTGCCAGCACCTCCGAGACAGGAACCGAAGATACGCAGTATTTT.

The J gene is TRBJ2-7, the V gene TRBV7-2; possible D gene TRBD1, 6 bases. This CDR3 comprises 14 residues. With 1 base removed from V and 5 bases from J, the gap between germline ends came to 12 bases. Germline V gene data show CDR1 as SGHTA and CDR2 as FQGNSA. The CDR3 bases are TGTGCCAGCAGCTTAGGGCCCCGGGACAACGAGCAGTACTTC. Translating gives CASSLGPRDNEQYF. Together with reference TRBV7-2 and TRBJ2-7, the CDR3 gives the full variable domain: GAGVSQSPSNKVTEKGKDVELRCDPISGHTALYWYRQSLGQGLEFLIYFQGNSAPDKSGLPSDRFSAERTGGSVSTLTIQRTQQEDSAVYLCASSLGPRDNEQYFGPGTRLTVT.